This entry describes one TCR beta chain. Its antigen is unknown. Within one base of it there is no much larger clone, and no base qualities were kept. This sample was included in a study of blood T cell repertoires in COVID-19 (dated by TCRdb to 2020 to 2022). Study-wide context: Samples from collaborators originated in the United States, Italy and Spain and spanned both the acute and convalescent phases of COVID-19. Samples were obtained from the ongoing ImmuneRACE study (first 160 participants) and from 1,254 subjects provided by 6 global collaborators. The material from the prospective study consisted of cDNA or gDNA derived from T cells, B-cell-depleted T cells, or PBMCs. Subjects who had been exposed to COVID-19, were actively infected with it, or had recovered from it provided the deeply sampled blood TCRbeta repertoires that made up the dataset. The repertoires were released in a freely available public database meant as a resource for research on the immune response to SARS-CoV-2. A de-identified subject ID, COVID-19 status, age in years and sex were almost always included in the sample metadata. Where available, HLA class I and class II types were taken from metadata supplied by the sample provider and were not determined by assay-based typing. The paper as a whole reports these results and caveats: The quantity of clinical and demographic metadata differed by source and by participant and was supplied without curation.

V drops 0 bases and J drops 5 bases, leaving 8 bases in between. Reading from cysteine to phenylalanine, the CDR3 counts 14 amino acids. Kept here is only the CDR3 DNA, which spans 42 bases and is read in frame from base 1. CDR1 and CDR2, looked up from the germline V gene (reference sequence), are SGHKS and YYEKEE. One collaborating source in Seattle enrolled patients while the patients were actively infected and followed the patients over time throughout the course of disease. Collaborating institutions collected whole blood in K2EDTA tubes following their own protocols. For TCRbeta analysis, collaborator samples were shipped as frozen whole blood, as isolated PBMCs, or as DNA extracted from either sample type. TCRbeta CDR3 regions were amplified from genomic DNA by means of the immunoSEQ Assay, a bias-controlled multiplex PCR. The paper's data handling went like this. The number of nucleated cells in each sample was estimated from the amplification of reference gene primers within the assay. To quantify the absolute abundance of each unique TCRbeta CDR3 rearrangement, sequence reads were collapsed and filtered. For each sample, productive Simpson clonality was calculated by taking the square root of Simpson's diversity index across productive rearrangements. In TCRdb, the immuneACCESS table is reduced to in-frame sequences with V and J assigned. These tables do not hold every clone; where another copy was compared, an unresolved V gene accounts for under half, and the others remain unexplained. V, J and clone size reflect that table, while D and trimming were determined from the DNA. Recorded for this sample are around 170,000 clones; 80% to 85% of them occurred a single time. Approximately 12% of the sample is taken by the ten largest.

Sequences were obtained from peripheral blood. Recombination linked TRBV5-5 to TRBJ1-4, with the D segment identity uncertain. The TCR originated in a woman of 80 years or more with COVID-19, enrolled during active disease. The encoded CDR3 is CASSLGHRNEKLFF. The DNA sequence is given as TGTGCCAGCAGCTTGGGGCACCGAAATGAAAAACTGTTTTTT.